This T cell receptor (beta chain) was identified in a study of blood T cell repertoires in COVID-19 (TCRdb year 2020). Notes on the research overall: Samples covering the acute and convalescent phases of COVID-19 were provided by collaborators in the United States, Italy and Spain. The prospective study material was composed of cDNA or gDNA derived from T cells, B-cell-depleted T cells, or PBMCs. Deeply sampled blood TCRbeta repertoires from subjects exposed to, actively infected with, or recovered from COVID-19 were included in the dataset. A freely available public database, intended as a resource for researchers studying the immune response to SARS-CoV-2, is where the repertoires were released. The samples were drawn from two sources: the first 160 participants of the ongoing ImmuneRACE study, and fewer than 1,500 subjects contributed by 6 global collaborators. The sample metadata nearly always contained a de-identified subject ID, COVID-19 status, age in years and sex. Where HLA class I and class II types were available, the types were taken from metadata supplied by the sample provider, not from assay-based typing. General findings and caveats noted by the study authors: The amount of clinical and demographic metadata varied by source and participant and was provided uncurated.

The germline V gene sets CDR1 to SNHLY and CDR2 to FYNNEI. V is shortened by 3 bases, J by 2 bases, and the region joining them spans 8 bases. From its cysteine to its phenylalanine, the CDR3 spans 14 amino acids. Just the 42-base CDR3 DNA is kept, in frame starting at base 1. TCRbeta CDR3 regions were amplified from genomic DNA by means of the immunoSEQ Assay, a bias-controlled multiplex PCR. In the original analysis: The number of nucleated cells in each sample was estimated from the amplification of reference gene primers within the assay. To quantify the absolute abundance of each unique TCRbeta CDR3 rearrangement, sequence reads were collapsed and filtered. For each sample, productive Simpson clonality was calculated by taking the square root of Simpson's diversity index across productive rearrangements. Here the immuneACCESS table is served through TCRdb, limited to in-frame sequences with V and J called. Missing clones are a known gap in these copies; in checked studies unresolved V genes cover under half, and the rest lacks a known reason. That table supplies the V and J calls and clone size; D and trimming were determined from the DNA. The sample profile shows some 190,000 clones; about 85% of them were found once. The ten largest clones represent under 7.5% of the sample.

In Seattle, one collaborating source enrolled patients while the infection was active and tracked those patients longitudinally over the course of disease. Collaborating institutions collected whole blood in K2EDTA tubes following their own protocols. For TCRbeta analysis, collaborators shipped samples in one of three forms: frozen whole blood, isolated PBMCs, or DNA extracted from either of those sample types. This clone was recorded a few times. This receptor's antigen is unknown. Base qualities were left out, and no much larger clone turns up one base away. The origin of this receptor is an elderly man with COVID-19, enrolled during active disease. Sequencing was carried out using peripheral blood. The chain couples TRBV2 to TRBJ1-3; no D gene is confidently identified. The CDR3 protein is CASSDRLPGNTIYF. The nucleotide sequence is given as TGTGCCAGCAGTGACAGGCTCCCTGGAAACACCATATATTTT.